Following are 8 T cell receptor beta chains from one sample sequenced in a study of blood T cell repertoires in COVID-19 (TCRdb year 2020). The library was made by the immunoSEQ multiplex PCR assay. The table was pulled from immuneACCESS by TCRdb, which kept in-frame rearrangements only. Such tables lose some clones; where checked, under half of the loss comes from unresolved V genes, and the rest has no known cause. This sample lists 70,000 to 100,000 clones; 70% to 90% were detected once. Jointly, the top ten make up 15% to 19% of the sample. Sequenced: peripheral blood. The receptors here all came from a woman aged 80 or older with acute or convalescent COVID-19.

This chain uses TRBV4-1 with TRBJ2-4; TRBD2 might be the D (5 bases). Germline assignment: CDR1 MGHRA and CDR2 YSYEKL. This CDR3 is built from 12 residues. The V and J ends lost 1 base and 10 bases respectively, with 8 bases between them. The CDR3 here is CASSQAEGIQYF. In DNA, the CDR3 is TGCGCCAGCAGCCAAGCAGAGGGAATTCAGTACTTC.

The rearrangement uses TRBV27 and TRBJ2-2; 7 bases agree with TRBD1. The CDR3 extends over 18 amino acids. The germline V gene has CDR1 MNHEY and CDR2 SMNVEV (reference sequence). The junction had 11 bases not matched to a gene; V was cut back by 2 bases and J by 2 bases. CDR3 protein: CASSLASLRDSNTGELFF. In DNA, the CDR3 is TGTGCCAGCAGTTTAGCATCCCTCCGGGACAGTAACACCGGGGAGCTGTTTTTT.

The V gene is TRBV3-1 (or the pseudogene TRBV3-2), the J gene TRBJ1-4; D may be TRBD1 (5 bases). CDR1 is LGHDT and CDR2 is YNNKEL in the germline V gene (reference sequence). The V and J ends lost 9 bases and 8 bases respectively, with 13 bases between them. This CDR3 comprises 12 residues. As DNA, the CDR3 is TGTGCCAGTTCAGGGTTTGGAGAAAAACTGTTTTTT. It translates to CASSGFGEKLFF.

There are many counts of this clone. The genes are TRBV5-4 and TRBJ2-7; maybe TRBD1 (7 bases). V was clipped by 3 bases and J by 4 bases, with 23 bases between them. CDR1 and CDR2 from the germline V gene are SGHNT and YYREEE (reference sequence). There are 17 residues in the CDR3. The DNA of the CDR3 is TGTGCCAGCAGCTCCCAGGGGGGTGCCCGGGAAGGTTACGAGCAGTACTTC. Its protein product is CASSSQGGAREGYEQYF.

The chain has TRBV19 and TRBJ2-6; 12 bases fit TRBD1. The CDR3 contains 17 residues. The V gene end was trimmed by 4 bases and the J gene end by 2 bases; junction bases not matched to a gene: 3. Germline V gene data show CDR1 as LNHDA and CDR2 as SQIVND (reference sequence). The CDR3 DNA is TGTGCCAGTAGTAGGGGGACAGGGGGCACTGGGGCCAACGTCCTGACTTTC. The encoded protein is CASSRGTGGTGANVLTF.

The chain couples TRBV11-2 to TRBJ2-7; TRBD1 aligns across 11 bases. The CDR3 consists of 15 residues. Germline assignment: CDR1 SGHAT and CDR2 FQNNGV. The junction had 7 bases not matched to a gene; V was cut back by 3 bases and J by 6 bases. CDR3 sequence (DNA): TGTGCCAGCAGCTTGAACCCGGGACAGGGGGTCGAGCAGTACTTC. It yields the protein CASSLNPGQGVEQYF.

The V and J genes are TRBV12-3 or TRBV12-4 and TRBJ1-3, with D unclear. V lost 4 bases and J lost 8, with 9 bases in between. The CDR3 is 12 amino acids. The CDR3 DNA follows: TGTGCCAGCAGTTCTGGACTTTACACCATATATTTT. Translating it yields CASSSGLYTIYF.

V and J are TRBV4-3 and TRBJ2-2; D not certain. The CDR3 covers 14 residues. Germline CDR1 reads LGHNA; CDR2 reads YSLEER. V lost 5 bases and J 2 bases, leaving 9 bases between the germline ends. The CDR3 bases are TGCGCCAGCAGCGAAGTCTTTAACACCGGGGAGCTGTTTTTT. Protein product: CASSEVFNTGELFF.